This is a list of T cell receptor beta chains from one sample in a study of post-analysis software for immune sequencing data. A single record per CDR3 protein comes from TCRdb applying MiXCR to the PCR reads. Found here are a few hundred thousand distinct CDR3 sequences, roughly 38% of them singletons; the top ten hold about 7.6%. The sample comprised blood. The source of these receptors is a girl aged 2-9 years with multiple sclerosis. Each CDR3 is given with its conserved first and last residue. The D gene is left open where the match is weak. The size field is filled for only some rows; it gives once, few, many or a size class.

>TRBJ2-4|TRBV5-1|.|few
CASSLDTGSAKNIQYF
TGCGCCAGCAGCTTGGATACCGGGTCAGCCAAAAACATTCAGTACTTC
>TRBJ1-2|TRBV20-1|.|.
CSASKSFLNYGYTF
TGCAGTGCTAGCAAGTCGTTCCTTAACTATGGCTACACCTTC
>TRBJ1-6|TRBV13|.|.
CASTPGGRSNSPLHF
TGTGCCAGCACCCCCGGGGGCAGGAGTAATTCACCCCTCCACTTT
>TRBJ2-5|TRBV12-3/TRBV12-4|TRBD2|few
CASSSTSVTVGETQYF
TGTGCCAGCAGTTCCACTAGCGTTACAGTCGGAGAGACCCAGTACTTC
>TRBJ2-3|TRBV6-5|.|.
CASSDSPLVGGTDTQYF
TGTGCCAGCAGTGACTCACCGTTGGTCGGGGGCACAGATACGCAGTATTTT
>TRBJ1-4|TRBV18|TRBD1|few
CASSPGQRNEKLFF
TGTGCCAGCTCACCGGGACAGCGGAATGAAAAACTGTTTTTT
>TRBJ2-5|TRBV7-3|.|few
CASSPTWGPQETQYF
TGTGCCAGCAGTCCCACCTGGGGGCCTCAAGAGACCCAGTACTTC
>TRBJ2-1|TRBV27|TRBD2|few
CASSLLAGGINEQFF
TGTGCCAGCAGTTTACTAGCGGGGGGGATCAATGAGCAGTTCTTC
>TRBJ2-5|TRBV6-5|.|few
CASSYSQIQETQYF
TGTGCCAGCAGTTACTCCCAGATACAAGAGACCCAGTACTTC
>TRBJ1-5|TRBV12-3/TRBV12-4|.|.
CASSLLGSKQPQHF
TGTGCCAGCAGTTTATTAGGATCCAAGCAGCCCCAGCATTTT
>TRBJ2-7|TRBV5-1|TRBD1|.
CASSLTLTGAYEQYF
TGCGCCAGCAGCTTAACCTTGACAGGGGCCTACGAGCAGTACTTC
>TRBJ1-2|TRBV20-1|.|few
CSASNRDDYTF
TGCAGTGCTAGTAACAGGGACGATTACACCTTC
>TRBJ2-7|TRBV6-2/TRBV6-3|.|few
CASSYSPASYEQYF
TGTGCCAGCAGTTACTCGCCCGCCTCCTACGAGCAGTACTTC
>TRBJ2-1|TRBV20-1|TRBD1|few
CSASGQGTASYNEQFF
TGCAGTGCATCGGGACAGGGGACAGCCTCCTACAATGAGCAGTTCTTC
>TRBJ2-5|TRBV6-2/TRBV6-3|.|.
CASSYPQPRETQYF
TGTGCCAGCAGTTACCCCCAACCACGGGAGACCCAGTACTTC
>TRBJ2-3|TRBV5-1|.|.
CASSLVIGFADTQYF
TGCGCCAGCAGCTTGGTCATAGGGTTCGCAGATACGCAGTATTTT
>TRBJ2-1|TRBV25-1|.|.
CASSEPDFNNEQFF
TGTGCCAGCAGTGAACCAGATTTTAACAATGAGCAGTTCTTC
>TRBJ2-7|TRBV15|.|once
CATSREAPAYEQYF
TGTGCCACCAGCAGAGAAGCACCGGCTTACGAGCAGTACTTC
>TRBJ1-2|TRBV6-1|TRBD1|.
CASRTDRGNYGHTF
TGTGCCAGCAGAACGGACAGGGGGAACTATGGCCACACCTTC
>TRBJ1-2|TRBV12-3/TRBV12-4|.|.
CASRSDNYGYTF
TGTGCCAGCAGGTCGGACAACTATGGCTACACCTTC
>TRBJ1-2|TRBV28|.|.
CASSLWGSRTVYGYTF
TGTGCCAGCAGTTTATGGGGGTCCCGGACGGTATATGGCTACACCTTC
>TRBJ1-1|TRBV4-1|.|few
CASSQITGGSTEAFF
TGCGCCAGCAGCCAAATCACGGGAGGGAGCACTGAAGCTTTCTTT
>TRBJ2-1|TRBV5-1|TRBD2|once
CASSPSGETYNEQFF
TGCGCCAGCAGCCCGAGCGGGGAGACCTACAATGAGCAGTTCTTC
>TRBJ2-7|TRBV4-2|TRBD2|.
CASSQGDETSGTYEQYF
TGTGCCAGCAGCCAAGGGGACGAGACTAGCGGGACCTACGAGCAGTACTTC
>TRBJ1-2|TRBV7-2|.|few
CASTERGGWGGYTF
TGTGCCAGCACCGAGAGGGGGGGCTGGGGTGGCTACACCTTC
>TRBJ2-1|TRBV6-5|.|few
CASTSGENEQFF
TGTGCCAGCACTAGTGGGGAGAATGAGCAGTTCTTC
>TRBJ2-3|TRBV5-5|TRBD2|few
CASSLVASGGSTDTQYF
TGTGCCAGCAGCTTGGTTGCCAGCGGGGGGAGCACAGATACGCAGTATTTT
>TRBJ2-1|TRBV6-6|.|once
CASREQGYNEQFF
TGTGCCAGCAGAGAACAGGGTTACAATGAGCAGTTCTTC
>TRBJ2-7|TRBV29-1|.|few
CSVEKTEPFHEQYF
TGCAGCGTTGAAAAGACAGAGCCTTTCCACGAGCAGTACTTC
>TRBJ2-3|TRBV5-1|TRBD2|.
CASSLAGETSADTQYF
TGCGCCAGCAGCTTGGCCGGGGAGACTAGCGCAGATACGCAGTATTTT
>TRBJ2-3|TRBV20-1|.|few
CSGRVLATSTDTQYF
TGCAGTGGAAGGGTGCTAGCGACTAGCACAGATACGCAGTATTTT
>TRBJ2-3|TRBV9|.|few
CASSATGITDTQYF
TGTGCCAGCAGCGCTACCGGGATCACAGATACGCAGTATTTT
>TRBJ2-7|TRBV28|.|.
CASSFREYNEQYF
TGTGCCAGCAGTTTTAGGGAGTACAATGAGCAGTACTTC
>TRBJ1-6|TRBV7-2|.|.
CASSLGAGKIDSPLHF
TGTGCCAGCAGCTTAGGTGCGGGGAAAATAGATTCACCCCTCCACTTT
>TRBJ2-1|TRBV7-6|.|.
CASSLDGSDNEQFF
TGTGCCAGCAGCTTAGACGGCTCAGACAATGAGCAGTTCTTC
>TRBJ2-1|TRBV7-2|.|few
CASSLVGNYNEQFF
TGTGCCAGCAGCTTAGTTGGTAATTACAATGAGCAGTTCTTC
>TRBJ2-3|TRBV20-1|.|.
CSASIPGTDTQYF
TGCAGTGCCTCCATCCCGGGGACAGATACGCAGTATTTT
>TRBJ2-3|TRBV7-3|TRBD2|few
CASSLVASGFTDTQYF
TGTGCCAGCAGCTTAGTGGCTAGCGGATTCACAGATACGCAGTATTTT
>TRBJ1-6|TRBV12-3/TRBV12-4|.|few
CASSLGPGANSPLHF
TGTGCCAGCAGTTTAGGCCCGGGGGCGAATTCACCCCTCCACTTT
>TRBJ1-4|TRBV9|.|.
CASSPQSRQGEKLFF
TGTGCCAGCAGCCCCCAAAGTCGGCAGGGTGAAAAACTGTTTTTT
>TRBJ2-7|TRBV7-2|TRBD2|few
CASSSAVSSGAYEQYF
TGTGCCAGCAGCTCAGCTGTGTCTAGCGGGGCCTACGAGCAGTACTTC
>TRBJ1-2|TRBV20-1|TRBD1|.
CSAIRTGSGYTF
TGCAGTGCAATCCGGACAGGTTCTGGCTACACCTTC
>TRBJ1-4|TRBV5-1|.|.
CASSLWIGADNEKLFF
TGCGCCAGCAGCTTGTGGATTGGGGCGGATAATGAAAAACTGTTTTTT
>TRBJ2-1|TRBV10-3|.|.
CAISESFSFNEQFF
TGTGCCATCAGTGAGTCGTTCTCTTTCAATGAGCAGTTCTTC
>TRBJ1-1|TRBV7-8|TRBD1|few
CASSSPLGQGVTEAFF
TGTGCCAGCAGCTCCCCATTGGGACAGGGGGTCACTGAAGCTTTCTTT
>TRBJ2-7|TRBV5-1|.|few
CASSTQLKQGYEQYF
TGCGCCAGCAGCACACAACTAAAACAGGGCTACGAGCAGTACTTC
>TRBJ2-1|TRBV20-1|.|.
CSVRGSLNEQFF
TGCAGTGTCAGAGGATCGCTGAATGAGCAGTTCTTC
>TRBJ1-1|TRBV7-8|.|.
CASGRDGTGTEAFF
TGTGCCAGCGGCCGGGACGGAACGGGCACTGAAGCTTTCTTT
>TRBJ1-2|TRBV6-5|TRBD1|few
CASSYRQGTYGYTF
TGTGCCAGCAGTTACAGACAGGGTACCTATGGCTACACCTTC
>TRBJ2-2|TRBV4-3|TRBD2|few
CASSQDHLAGVGGTGELFF
TGCGCCAGCAGCCAAGATCATCTAGCGGGAGTAGGTGGGACCGGGGAGCTGTTTTTT
>TRBJ2-7|TRBV4-3|TRBD2|.
CASSAREGLTYEQYF
TGCGCCAGCAGCGCACGGGAGGGCTTAACCTACGAGCAGTACTTC
>TRBJ2-5|TRBV27|.|few
CASSIGWGRETQYF
TGTGCCAGCAGTATCGGGTGGGGTCGGGAGACCCAGTACTTC
>TRBJ2-7|TRBV12-3/TRBV12-4|TRBD1|.
CASRRDRGPEQYF
TGTGCCAGCAGGCGGGACAGGGGACCCGAGCAGTACTTC
>TRBJ2-7|TRBV6-5|TRBD2|.
CASTSGASGTGEQYF
TGTGCCAGCACCTCTGGGGCTAGCGGGACTGGCGAGCAGTACTTC
>TRBJ1-5|TRBV7-3|.|few
CASSFRHNQPQHF
TGTGCCAGCAGCTTCCGACACAATCAGCCCCAGCATTTT
>TRBJ2-2|TRBV18|.|.
CASSPTLAKGTGELFF
TGTGCCAGCTCACCAACTTTAGCAAAGGGGACCGGGGAGCTGTTTTTT